Below are 23 T cell receptor beta chains sequenced from a single sample in a study of vaccination effects on CD4 cells after COVID-19. On roughly day 10 of culture, CD4+ T cells were separated out. Their antigen targets remain unknown. Some clones are missing from TCRdb's copy, which holds only in-frame ones; the method was immunoSEQ multiplex PCR. Of roughly 36,000 clones listed, roughly 74% are singletons. Sequencing used CD4+ T cells from PBMCs cultured without peptide, obtained before COVID-19 vaccination. These receptors all stem from a human donor who received a COVID-19 vaccine.

This clone has just one count. The chain employs TRBV28 and TRBJ1-2, with 9 bases that match TRBD1. This CDR3 has 15 amino acids. The trim removed 5 bases at V and 3 bases at J, leaving 7 bases unmatched. Germline CDR1 is MDHEN and CDR2 is SYDVKM. The CDR3 is CASSPNRGRDYGYTF. The CDR3 bases are TGTGCCAGCAGTCCGAACAGGGGGCGAGACTATGGCTACACCTTC.

The chain links TRBV5-5 to TRBJ2-5; no reliable D call. This CDR3 is 11 amino acids long. Trimming pared 5 bases from V and 0 bases from J, leaving 2 bases between. Germline V gene lookup returns CDR1 SGHKS and CDR2 YYEKEE (reference sequence). Written as DNA, the CDR3 is TGTGCCAGCAGTTACCAAGAGACCCAGTACTTC. Translating gives CASSYQETQYF.

The chain carries TRBV7-9 and TRBJ2-2; D tentatively reads TRBD1 or TRBD2 (5 bases each). Germline assignment: CDR1 SEHNR and CDR2 FQNEAQ (reference sequence). The CDR3 is 14 amino acids. Trimming cost V 4 bases and J 6 bases, with 12 bases left between them. CDR3 sequence reads: CASSSLLGAGELFF. The CDR3 DNA is TGTGCCAGCAGCTCCTTACTAGGGGCCGGGGAGCTGTTTTTT. The whole variable domain, filled in from reference TRBV7-9 and TRBJ2-2, reads DTGVSQNPRHKITKRGQNVTFRCDPISEHNRLYWYRQTLGQGPEFLTYFQNEAQLEKSRLLSDRFSAERPKGSFSTLEIQRTEQGDSAMYLCASSSLLGAGELFFGEGSRLTVL.

The CDR3 DNA reads TGTGCCAGCAGTTTAAGGACGGGCTCTGGAAACACCATATATTTT. This gives the protein CASSLRTGSGNTIYF. This chain uses TRBV28 with TRBJ1-3; D gene ambiguous. This CDR3 spans 15 amino acids. The germline V gene encodes CDR1 MDHEN and CDR2 SYDVKM. The V and J ends lost 2 bases and 0 bases respectively, with 8 bases between them. Full variable domain (missing parts from reference TRBV28 and TRBJ1-3): DVKVTQSSRYLVKRTGEKVFLECVQDMDHENMFWYRQDPGLGLRLIYFSYDVKMKEKGDIPEGYSVSREKKERFSLILESASTNQTSMYLCASSLRTGSGNTIYFGEGSWLTVV.

This clone was detected only once. CDR3 in DNA: TGTGCCAGCAGCTTAGAAGTGGGCGAGCAGTACTTC. It yields the protein CASSLEVGEQYF. V usage is TRBV7-2 and J usage is TRBJ2-7; no clear D gene. The germline gives CDR1 SGHTA, CDR2 FQGNSA. Trimming stripped 1 base from V and 6 bases from J, with 7 bases between. The CDR3 runs to 12 residues. Combining the CDR3 with reference TRBV7-2 and TRBJ2-7 gives the whole variable domain GAGVSQSPSNKVTEKGKDVELRCDPISGHTALYWYRQSLGQGLEFLIYFQGNSAPDKSGLPSDRFSAERTGGSVSTLTIQRTQQEDSAVYLCASSLEVGEQYFGPGTRLTVT.

The chain links TRBV27 to TRBJ1-1; a weak D match, TRBD1 (5 bases). The CDR3 covers 15 residues. Germline CDR1 is MNHEY and CDR2 is SMNVEV (reference sequence). V was trimmed by 0 bases and J by 7 bases, leaving 15 bases between them. The DNA for the CDR3 is TGTGCCAGCAGTTTATCGGGGACCCCGAGGAGTGAAGCTTTCTTT. It translates to CASSLSGTPRSEAFF.

The chain recombines TRBV29-1 with TRBJ1-1; maybe TRBD1 (6 bases). The V end lost 6 bases, the J end lost 0 bases, and 14 bases lay between the germline ends. This CDR3 contains 14 residues. The germline V gene encodes CDR1 SQVTM and CDR2 ANQGSEA. Written as DNA, the CDR3 is TGCAGCGTAGTTAACAGGGCAATGAACACTGAAGCTTTCTTT. Its translation is CSVVNRAMNTEAFF.

The chain has TRBV10-3 and TRBJ2-2; unclear D gene. V was clipped by 2 bases and J by 1 base, with 11 bases between them. The CDR3 runs 16 residues. Germline V gives CDR1 ENHRY, CDR2 SYGVKD. The CDR3, as DNA: TGTGCCATCAGTGAGAAAAAGGCCGGGAACACCGGGGAGCTGTTTTTT. This sequence encodes CAISEKKAGNTGELFF.

V gene TRBV5-1 combines with J gene TRBJ2-6; D might be TRBD1 (7 bases). This CDR3 has 17 amino acids. Trimming left V 5 bases short and J 0 bases short, with 15 bases between. In germline, CDR1 is SGHRS, CDR2 YFSETQ. For the CDR3, the DNA is TGCGCCAGCAGGCGGGACAGATTTTACTCTGGGGCCAACGTCCTGACTTTC. Translation gives CASRRDRFYSGANVLTF.

The chain is built from TRBV30 and TRBJ1-2, with D possibly being TRBD1 (6 bases). Germline CDR1 is GTSNPN and CDR2 is SVGIG (reference sequence). CDR3 length: 10 residues. V was cut by 4 bases and J by 8 bases, with 8 bases left in between. The CDR3 DNA follows: TGTGCCTGGAACAGGGACGGCTACACCTTC. This translates into CAWNRDGYTF.

V gene TRBV6-1 combines with J gene TRBJ1-1; D may be TRBD1 (5 bases). Trimming cost V 2 bases and J 1 base, with 5 bases left between them. This CDR3 spans 13 amino acids. Germline CDR1 MNHNS, CDR2 SASEGT. CDR3 protein: CASSEQGNTEAFF. CDR3 nucleotide sequence: TGTGCCAGCAGTGAACAGGGGAACACTGAAGCTTTCTTT.

This clone has only a few counts. V gene TRBV3-1 (or the pseudogene TRBV3-2) combines with J gene TRBJ2-7, with 7 nucleotides matching TRBD1. Looked up from germline, CDR1 is LGHDT and CDR2 is YNNKEL (reference sequence). The CDR3 is made up of 14 amino acids. Trimming at V came to 4 bases and at J to 0 bases, leaving 3 bases not matched to a gene. The DNA for the CDR3 is TGTGCCAGCAGCCTCCAGGGGGACTCCTACGAGCAGTACTTC. Residues: CASSLQGDSYEQYF.

The sample holds a few counts of this clone. V and J are TRBV27 and TRBJ2-1, with D perhaps matching TRBD1 (5 bases). Trimming removed 1 base at V and 9 bases at J, with 10 bases between. This CDR3 is 13 amino acids long. CDR1 and CDR2 (germline): MNHEY, SMNVEV (reference sequence). The CDR3 here is CASSLFGRGEQFF. The CDR3 bases are TGTGCCAGCAGTTTATTTGGTAGGGGTGAGCAGTTCTTC.

V usage is TRBV6-5 and J usage is TRBJ1-3; D remains ambiguous. This CDR3 comprises 15 residues. V was trimmed by 5 bases and J by 3 bases, leaving 14 bases between them. CDR1 and CDR2 (germline): MNHEY, SVGAGI. Here the CDR3 reads CASSTTDSGGNTIYF. Here the CDR3 DNA reads TGTGCCAGCAGTACTACTGACTCGGGTGGAAACACCATATATTTT.

The J gene is TRBJ2-7, the V gene TRBV28; tentatively, D is TRBD1 or TRBD2 (6 bases each). Trimming pared 4 bases from V and 6 bases from J, leaving 25 bases between. The germline V gene encodes CDR1 MDHEN and CDR2 SYDVKM. CDR3 length: 17 residues. The CDR3 loop reads CASSSVTTWYRDSEQYF. CDR3 nucleotides: TGTGCCAGCAGTTCCGTAACCACGTGGTACAGGGACTCCGAGCAGTACTTC.

The chain uses TRBV7-9 and TRBJ1-3, with D possibly being TRBD1 (6 bases). Germline-derived CDR1 and CDR2 are SEHNR and FQNEAQ (reference sequence). This CDR3 has 14 amino acids. V lost 7 bases, J lost 3 bases, and 13 bases lay in between. The CDR3 DNA sequence: TGTGCCAGCATCTCGGGGGGCGTTGGAAACACCATATATTTT. Translation gives CASISGGVGNTIYF.

This clone was recorded a few times. CDR3: CASSQDARGQAFF. CDR3 nucleotides: TGTGCCAGCAGCCAAGATGCCCGGGGGCAAGCTTTCTTT. This chain connects TRBV3-1 (or the pseudogene TRBV3-2) to TRBJ1-1, with TRBD1 as a possible D gene (6 bases). The ends were cut back, 0 bases at V and 9 bases at J, with 11 bases in the middle. Germline V lookup: CDR1 LGHDT, CDR2 YNNKEL (reference sequence). The CDR3 consists of 13 residues.

This clone was counted between two and nine times. V usage is TRBV5-1 and J usage is TRBJ2-3, with a weak D call TRBD2 (8 bases). Germline CDR1 reads SGHRS; CDR2 reads YFSETQ. V was trimmed by 0 bases and J by 4 bases, leaving 12 bases between them. This CDR3 is 15 amino acids long. In DNA form, the CDR3 reads TGCGCCAGCAGCTTGGCCGGGAGGGGGCCAGATACGCAGTATTTT. As protein: CASSLAGRGPDTQYF.

The rearrangement links TRBV6-5 to TRBJ1-2; 7 bases are a match to TRBD1. The J segment lost 2 bases and the V segment lost 5 bases, leaving 5 bases of the junction unmatched. The CDR3 loop spans 14 amino acids. CDR1 MNHEY and CDR2 SVGAGI come from the germline V gene. CDR3 sequence: CASSQQGRNYGYTF. The CDR3 DNA follows: TGTGCCAGCAGTCAACAGGGGAGGAACTATGGCTACACCTTC.

V is TRBV25-1 and J is TRBJ2-7; perhaps TRBD1 as D (6 bases). This CDR3 has 14 amino acids. The V end lost 5 bases, the J end lost 3 bases, and 14 bases lay between the germline ends. In germline, CDR1 is MGHDK, CDR2 SYGVNS. In DNA, the CDR3 is TGTGCCAGCAGTCCATATGGGACAATCTACGAGCAGTACTTC. Translation gives CASSPYGTIYEQYF.

The genes are TRBV2 and TRBJ2-3; the D is unclear. CDR3 length: 11 residues. Germline V CDR1 and CDR2: SNHLY, FYNNEI. V shed 1 base and J shed 9 bases, with 5 bases lying between them. CDR3 protein: CASSEGETQYF. The CDR3 DNA reads as TGTGCCAGCAGTGAAGGAGAAACGCAGTATTTT.

The chain carries TRBV6-5 and TRBJ1-1; a possible D gene is TRBD1 (5 bases). The V end lost 6 bases, the J end lost 3 bases, and 8 bases lay between the germline ends. Germline values: CDR1 MNHEY, CDR2 SVGAGI. CDR3 length: 12 amino acids. CDR3: CASRGGYTEAFF. The CDR3, as DNA: TGTGCCAGCAGGGGGGGATACACTGAAGCTTTCTTT.

To note about this clone: Other DNA sequences in this sample translate to the same CDR3. The chain recombines TRBV6-5 with TRBJ2-7; D possibly corresponds to TRBD2 (7 bases). The CDR3 is made up of 13 amino acids. Germline-derived CDR1 and CDR2 are MNHEY and SVGAGI. V shed 2 bases and J shed 7 bases, with 12 bases lying between them. CDR3 region: CASSYRRGGEQYF. The CDR3 nucleotides are TGTGCCAGCAGTTACCGCAGGGGAGGGGAGCAGTACTTC.